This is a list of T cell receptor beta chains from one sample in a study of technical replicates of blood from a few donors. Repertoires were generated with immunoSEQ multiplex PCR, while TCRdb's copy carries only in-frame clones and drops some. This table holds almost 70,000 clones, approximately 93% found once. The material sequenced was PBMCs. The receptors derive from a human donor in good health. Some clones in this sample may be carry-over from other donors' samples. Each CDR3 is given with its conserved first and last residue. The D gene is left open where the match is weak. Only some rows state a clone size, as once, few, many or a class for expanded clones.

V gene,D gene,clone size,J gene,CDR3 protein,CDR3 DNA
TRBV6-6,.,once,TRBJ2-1,CASSLRGGPNEQFF,TGTGCCAGCAGTCTGAGGGGGGGGCCGAATGAGCAGTTCTTC
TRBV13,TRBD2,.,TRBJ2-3,CASSRAGTSESDTQYF,TGTGCCAGCAGCCGCGCCGGGACTAGCGAATCAGATACGCAGTATTTT
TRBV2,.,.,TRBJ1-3,CASKGRSSGNTIYF,TGTGCCAGCAAGGGGCGGAGCTCTGGAAACACCATATATTTT
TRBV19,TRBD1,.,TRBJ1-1,CASSSDRVVVNTEAFF,TGTGCCAGTAGTTCGGACAGGGTCGTGGTGAACACTGAAGCTTTCTTT
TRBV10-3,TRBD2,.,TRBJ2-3,CAISESSRGADTQYF,TGTGCCATCAGTGAGTCTTCGCGGGGGGCAGATACGCAGTATTTT
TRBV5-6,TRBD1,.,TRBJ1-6,CASSLRDRARGSPLHF,TGTGCCAGCAGCTTAAGGGACAGGGCGAGGGGTTCACCCCTCCACTTT
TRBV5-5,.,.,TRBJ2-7,CASSFGSSYEQYF,TGTGCCAGCAGTTTTGGTAGCTCCTACGAGCAGTACTTC
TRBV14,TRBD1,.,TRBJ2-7,CASSRVGTATYEQYF,TGTGCCAGCAGCCGAGTTGGGACAGCTACCTACGAGCAGTACTTC
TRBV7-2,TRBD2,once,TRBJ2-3,CASSLRLAGEDTQYF,TGTGCCAGCAGCTTAAGACTAGCGGGGGAAGATACGCAGTATTTT
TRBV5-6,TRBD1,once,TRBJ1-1,CASSSDRATEAFF,TGTGCCAGCAGCTCAGACAGGGCCACTGAAGCTTTCTTT
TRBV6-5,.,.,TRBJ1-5,CASRLDSNQPQHF,TGTGCCAGCAGGCTGGACAGTAATCAGCCCCAGCATTTT
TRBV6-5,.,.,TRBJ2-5,CASSYAGTRFQETQYF,TGTGCCAGCAGTTACGCCGGGACAAGATTTCAAGAGACCCAGTACTTC
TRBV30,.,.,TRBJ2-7,CAWSGQYEQYF,TGTGCCTGGAGTGGTCAGTACGAGCAGTACTTC
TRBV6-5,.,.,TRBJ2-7,CASSYGGRGSSYEQYF,TGTGCCAGCAGTTATGGGGGGCGGGGGAGCTCCTACGAGCAGTACTTC
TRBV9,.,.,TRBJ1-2,CASSVEGEGGYTF,TGTGCCAGCAGCGTAGAGGGGGAGGGAGGCTACACCTTC
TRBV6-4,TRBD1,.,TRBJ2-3,CASSDSRQGSSTDTQYF,TGTGCCAGCAGTGACTCGAGACAGGGTTCTAGCACAGATACGCAGTATTTT
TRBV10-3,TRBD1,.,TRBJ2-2,CAISLVRGPRWTGELFF,TGTGCCATCAGCCTAGTCAGGGGGCCCCGTTGGACCGGGGAGCTGTTTTTT
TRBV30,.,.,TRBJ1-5,CAWSSPPGNQPQHF,TGTGCCTGGAGTTCGCCCCCGGGGAATCAGCCCCAGCATTTT
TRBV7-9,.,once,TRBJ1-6,CASSLDRNNSPLHF,TGTGCCAGCAGCTTGGACAGAAATAATTCACCCCTCCACTTT
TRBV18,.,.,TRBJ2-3,CASSPLARNTDTQYF,TGTGCCAGCTCACCCTTAGCGCGAAACACAGATACGCAGTATTTT
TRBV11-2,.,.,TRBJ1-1,CASSRFGGKGTEAFF,TGTGCCAGCAGCCGGTTTGGGGGGAAGGGGACTGAAGCTTTCTTT
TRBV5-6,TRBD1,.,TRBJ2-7,CASSYGQGPYEQYF,TGTGCCAGCAGTTACGGACAGGGCCCCTACGAGCAGTACTTC
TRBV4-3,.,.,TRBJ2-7,CASSQDRSGVGQYF,TGCGCCAGCAGCCAAGATAGGTCCGGGGTCGGGCAGTACTTC
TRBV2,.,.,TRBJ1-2,CASHWEYGGYTF,TGTGCCAGCCACTGGGAGTATGGAGGCTACACCTTC
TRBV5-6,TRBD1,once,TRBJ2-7,CASSLTGGFSYEQYF,TGTGCCAGCAGCTTGACAGGGGGATTCTCCTACGAGCAGTACTTC
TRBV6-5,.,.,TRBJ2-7,CASSSVPGAYEQYF,TGTGCCAGCAGTTCCGTACCGGGGGCCTACGAGCAGTACTTC
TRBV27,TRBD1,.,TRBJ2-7,CASSLAPGQTYEQYF,TGTGCCAGCAGTTTGGCTCCGGGACAGACCTACGAGCAGTACTTC
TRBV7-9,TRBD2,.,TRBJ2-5,CASSRPSSGRGETQYF,TGTGCCAGCAGCCGTCCCTCTAGCGGGAGAGGAGAGACCCAGTACTTC
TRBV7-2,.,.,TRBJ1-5,CASSAVGNQPQHF,TGTGCCAGCAGCGCCGTAGGCAATCAGCCCCAGCATTTT
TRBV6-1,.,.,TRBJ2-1,CASSEGSTLYNEQFF,TGTGCCAGCAGTGAAGGTTCGACTTTATACAATGAGCAGTTCTTC
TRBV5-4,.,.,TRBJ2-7,CASSLWAGIEQYF,TGTGCCAGCAGCCTGTGGGCGGGGATCGAGCAGTACTTC
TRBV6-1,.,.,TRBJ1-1,CASSAVGAGDTEAFF,TGTGCCAGCAGTGCCGTTGGGGCAGGCGACACTGAAGCTTTCTTT
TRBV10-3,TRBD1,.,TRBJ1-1,CAIREQGLEHTEAFF,TGTGCCATCAGAGAACAGGGGCTGGAGCACACTGAAGCTTTCTTT
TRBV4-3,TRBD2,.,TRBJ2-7,CASSQAVRGGIEQYF,TGCGCCAGCAGCCAAGCAGTCCGGGGGGGCATCGAGCAGTACTTC
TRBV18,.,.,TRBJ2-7,CASSPSLGYEQYF,TGTGCCAGCTCACCCTCACTAGGGTACGAGCAGTACTTC
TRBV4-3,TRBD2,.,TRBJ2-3,CASSQDPSGSTDTQYF,TGCGCCAGCAGCCAAGATCCTAGCGGTAGCACAGATACGCAGTATTTT
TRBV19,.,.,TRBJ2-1,CASTGRVNEQFF,TGTGCCAGTACGGGCAGGGTCAATGAGCAGTTCTTC
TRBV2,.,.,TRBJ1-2,CASSPTGSYGYTF,TGTGCCAGCAGTCCCACAGGCTCCTATGGCTACACCTTC
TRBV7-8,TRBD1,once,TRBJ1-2,CASSSTGSPYGYTF,TGTGCCAGCAGCTCGACAGGGTCCCCGTATGGCTACACCTTC
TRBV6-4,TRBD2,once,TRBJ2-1,CASSELAGSKEQFF,TGTGCCAGCAGTGAACTAGCGGGATCGAAAGAGCAGTTCTTC
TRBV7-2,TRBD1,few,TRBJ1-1,CASSFGQAGNTEAFF,TGTGCCAGCAGCTTCGGACAGGCAGGGAACACTGAAGCTTTCTTT
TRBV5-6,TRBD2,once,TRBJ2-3,CASSPAGLAVTDTQYF,TGTGCCAGCAGCCCTGCGGGACTAGCGGTGACAGATACGCAGTATTTT
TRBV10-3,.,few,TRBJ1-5,CAISESSGSNQPQHF,TGTGCCATCAGTGAGTCCTCAGGTAGCAATCAGCCCCAGCATTTT
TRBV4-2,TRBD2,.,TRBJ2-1,CASSQAALAVVGDEQFF,TGTGCCAGCAGCCAAGCGGCCCTAGCGGTCGTAGGGGATGAGCAGTTCTTC
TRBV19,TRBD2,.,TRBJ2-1,CASGRGDREQFF,TGTGCCAGTGGGCGGGGGGACCGTGAGCAGTTCTTC
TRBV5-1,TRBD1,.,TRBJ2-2,CASSYDRATGELFF,TGCGCCAGCAGCTATGACAGGGCTACCGGGGAGCTGTTTTTT
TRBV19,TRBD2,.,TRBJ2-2,CASSPLGTSGISNTGELFF,TGTGCCAGTAGTCCCCTGGGGACTAGCGGGATTTCGAACACCGGGGAGCTGTTTTTT
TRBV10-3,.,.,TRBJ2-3,CAISKEGGTDTQYF,TGTGCCATCAGTAAGGAGGGGGGGACAGATACGCAGTATTTT
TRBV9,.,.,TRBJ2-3,CASSVAVDTQYF,TGTGCCAGCAGCGTAGCGGTCGATACGCAGTATTTT
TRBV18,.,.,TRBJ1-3,CASSPDGGANSGNTIYF,TGTGCCAGCTCTCCCGACGGAGGGGCCAACTCTGGAAACACCATATATTTT
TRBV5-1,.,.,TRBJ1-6,CASSPGISNSPLHF,TGCGCCAGCAGCCCCGGGATTTCTAATTCACCCCTCCACTTT
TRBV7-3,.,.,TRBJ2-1,CASSQPFSSRQFF,TGTGCCAGCAGCCAACCCTTTAGTAGCCGGCAGTTCTTC
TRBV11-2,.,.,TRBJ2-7,CASSGGSRGYEQYF,TGTGCCAGCAGCGGAGGGTCGAGAGGGTACGAGCAGTACTTC
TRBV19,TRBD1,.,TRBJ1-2,CASSRQGSGYTF,TGTGCCAGTAGCAGACAGGGTAGTGGCTACACCTTC
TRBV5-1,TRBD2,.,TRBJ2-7,CASSLWASGSVFEQYF,TGCGCCAGCAGCTTGTGGGCTAGCGGGAGTGTATTTGAGCAGTACTTC